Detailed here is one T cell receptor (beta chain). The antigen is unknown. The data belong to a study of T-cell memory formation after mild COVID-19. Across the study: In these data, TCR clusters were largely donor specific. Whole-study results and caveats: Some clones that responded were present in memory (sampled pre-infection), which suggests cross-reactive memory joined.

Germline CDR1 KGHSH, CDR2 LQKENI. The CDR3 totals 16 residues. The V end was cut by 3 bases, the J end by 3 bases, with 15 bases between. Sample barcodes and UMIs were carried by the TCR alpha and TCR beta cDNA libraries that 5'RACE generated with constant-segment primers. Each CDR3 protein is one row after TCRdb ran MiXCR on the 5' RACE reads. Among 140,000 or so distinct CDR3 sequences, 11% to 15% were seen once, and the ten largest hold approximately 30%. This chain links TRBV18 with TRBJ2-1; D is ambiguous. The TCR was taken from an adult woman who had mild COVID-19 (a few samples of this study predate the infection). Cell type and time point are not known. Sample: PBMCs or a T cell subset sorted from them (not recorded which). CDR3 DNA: TGTGCCAGCTCACCTCGGGTGGGCGGCCACTACAATGAGCAGTTCTTC. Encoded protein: CASSPRVGGHYNEQFF.